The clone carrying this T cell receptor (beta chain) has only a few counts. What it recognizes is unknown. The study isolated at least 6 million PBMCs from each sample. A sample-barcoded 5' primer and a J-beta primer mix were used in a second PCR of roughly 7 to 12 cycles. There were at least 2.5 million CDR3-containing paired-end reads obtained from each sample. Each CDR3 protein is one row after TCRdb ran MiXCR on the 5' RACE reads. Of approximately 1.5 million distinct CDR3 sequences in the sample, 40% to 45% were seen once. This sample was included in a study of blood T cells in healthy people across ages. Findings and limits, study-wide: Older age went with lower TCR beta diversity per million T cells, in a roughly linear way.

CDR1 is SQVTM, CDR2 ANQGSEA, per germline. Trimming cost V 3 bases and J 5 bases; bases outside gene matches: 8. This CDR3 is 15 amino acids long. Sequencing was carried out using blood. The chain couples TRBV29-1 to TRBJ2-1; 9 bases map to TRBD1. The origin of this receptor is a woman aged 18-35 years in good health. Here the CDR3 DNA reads TGCAGCGTTGATATCGACAGGGGGTTCAACAATGAGCAGTTCTTC. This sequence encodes CSVDIDRGFNNEQFF.